This T cell receptor beta chain appears in the sequencing data of a study of blood T cell repertoires in COVID-19. About the research overall: Samples came from the United States, Italy and Spain, spanning acute and convalescent COVID-19. Nucleic acid was either cDNA or gDNA, and it came from T cells, B-cell-depleted T cells, or PBMCs.

In Seattle, patients joined the study during active infection and were tracked longitudinally. Repertoires were generated with immunoSEQ multiplex PCR, while TCRdb's copy carries only in-frame clones and drops some. The data contain some 46,000 clones, 80% to 90% of them singletons. The source is an elderly woman with COVID-19, enrolled during active disease. The sample consisted of peripheral blood.

CDR3 sequence reads: CASSMGGVTLERQPQHF. The DNA for the CDR3 is TGTGCCAGCAGCATGGGAGGGGTCACCCTCGAACGGCAGCCCCAGCATTTT. This chain uses TRBV27 with TRBJ1-5, with D perhaps matching TRBD1 (5 bases). The CDR3 loop spans 17 amino acids. V dropped 6 bases and J dropped 7 bases, with 25 bases sitting between them. Germline V gives CDR1 MNHEY, CDR2 SMNVEV (reference sequence).